Reported below is one T cell receptor (beta chain). Its target is unknown. The data belong to a study of T cell responses to AZD1222 COVID-19 vaccine. TCRdb's table, derived via immunoSEQ multiplex PCR, lists solely in-frame clones and lacks some. The table records some 150,000 clones, roughly nine tenths of them present only once. Whole-study findings and limits: Spike-specific TCR breadth and depth both grew after two AZD1222 doses.

V lost 4 bases and J lost 4, with 29 bases in between. Germline V gives CDR1 MGHRA, CDR2 YSYEKL. There are 20 residues in the CDR3. This rearrangement joins TRBV4-1 to TRBJ1-5; no clear D. The specimen was peripheral blood, collected on day 0 of MenACWY control vaccination. The clonotype comes from an adult in good health. This CDR3 is CASSPQRGEGLVVENQPQHF. The CDR3, as DNA: TGCGCCAGCAGCCCCCAGCGGGGAGAGGGTTTGGTCGTAGAAAATCAGCCCCAGCATTTT.